This passage covers 20 T cell receptor beta chains from one sample sequenced in a study of T cells after yellow fever vaccination (dated by TCRdb to between 2018 and 2021). The treatment or condition label of this sample denotes: live attenuated yellow fever vaccine strain. Library generation was performed with 5' RACE. The sequencer listed for this sample is Illumina NovaSeq 6000. TCRdb reworked the public reads: Q25 trimming with fastp, MiXCR clone assembly, productive beta chains retained. CDR3 protein duplicates are merged, each entry listing the most common genes and DNA. The sample table lists about 260,000 distinct CDR3 sequences, roughly 3.5% of them with a count of one. Around 19% of the sample rests with the top ten. The sample was PBMCs, taken 15 days after the yellow fever booster vaccination. These TCRs come from a man aged 18 to 29 who received the YFV17D yellow fever vaccine.

This clonotype was found many times. The gene calls are TRBV6-2 or TRBV6-3 and TRBJ1-6; 7 positions match TRBD1. Trimming at V came to 7 bases and at J to 7 bases, leaving 19 bases not matched to a gene. Germline loops: CDR1 MNHEY, CDR2 SVGEGT. The CDR3 extends over 18 amino acids. The CDR3 protein is CASTRDSEEIGSNSPLHF. Written as DNA, the CDR3 is TGTGCCAGCACAAGGGACAGCGAGGAAATTGGAAGCAATTCACCCCTCCACTTT.

In this sample, this clonotype turned up many times. The rearrangement joins TRBV5-1 to TRBJ2-5, with no clear D. Germline CDR1 reads SGHRS; CDR2 reads YFSETQ. The CDR3 spans 10 residues. The V end lost 5 bases, the J end lost 2 bases, and 1 base lay between the germline ends. This CDR3 reads CASRQETQYF. The CDR3 nucleotides read TGCGCCAGCAGACAAGAGACCCAGTACTTC.

This clonotype occurred a few times. This chain links TRBV5-5 with TRBJ2-7; 8 bases are shared with TRBD1. Germline trimming cut 4 bases from V and 4 bases from J; bases unmatched to any gene: 7. Looked up from germline, CDR1 is SGHKS and CDR2 is YYEKEE (reference sequence). CDR3 size: 14 residues. CDR3 sequence reads: CASSNPRTGYEQYV. The CDR3 DNA is TGTGCCAGCAGCAACCCCCGGACAGGGTACGAGCAGTACGTC.

At least ten counts were recorded for this clonotype. The V gene is TRBV12-3 or TRBV12-4, the J gene TRBJ2-5, with TRBD2 matching 11 bases. This CDR3 has 15 amino acids. J was trimmed by 2 bases and V by 6 bases; bases with no gene match: 5. CDR3 in DNA: TGTGCCAGCAGGGGTAGCGGGGGGGCACAAGAGACCCAGTACTTC. Protein sequence: CASRGSGGAQETQYF.

This clonotype was seen at least ten times. This chain joins TRBV12-3 or TRBV12-4 and TRBJ2-7, with 8 nucleotides matching TRBD2. The CDR3 sequence is 14 residues long. V lost 3 bases, J lost 3 bases, and 4 bases stayed unmatched. CDR3 DNA sequence: TGTGCCAGCAGTTTTGGCGGGGGGAACTACGAGCAGTACTTC. Its protein product is CASSFGGGNYEQYF.

This clonotype was seen ten or more times. The gene calls are TRBV7-8 and TRBJ2-7, with D unresolved. This CDR3 has 12 amino acids. Germline V gene sequence: CDR1 SGHVS, CDR2 FQNEAQ. The V and J ends lost 5 bases and 2 bases respectively, with 7 bases between them. CDR3 amino acids: CASSPSPYEQYF. The CDR3 nucleotides read TGTGCCAGCAGCCCGAGTCCCTACGAGCAGTACTTC.

Many counts were recorded for this clonotype. The CDR3 sequence: CASRYQRGAEAFF. The CDR3 nucleotides are TGCGCCAGCAGATATCAACGCGGCGCTGAAGCTTTCTTT. V and J are TRBV5-1 and TRBJ1-1; D is uncertain. There are 13 residues in the CDR3. CDR1 is SGHRS and CDR2 is YFSETQ in the germline V gene. V was cut by 5 bases and J by 6 bases, with 14 bases left in between. Complete variable domain (other parts from reference TRBV5-1 and TRBJ1-1): KAGVTQTPRYLIKTRGQQVTLSCSPISGHRSVSWYQQTPGQGLQFLFEYFSETQRNKGNFPGRFSGRQFSNSRSEMNVSTLELGDSALYLCASRYQRGAEAFFGQGTRLTVV.

This clonotype came up many times. The gene calls are TRBV7-3 and TRBJ2-5; 7 nucleotides match TRBD1. The germline CDR1 and CDR2 sequences are SGHTA and FQGTGA. CDR3 length equals 16 residues. V was clipped by 2 bases and J by 0 bases; unmatched bases: 6. The CDR3 reads CASSLGGQMYQETQYF. The CDR3 DNA is TGTGCCAGCAGCTTAGGGGGACAGATGTACCAAGAGACCCAGTACTTC. The whole variable domain, remainder taken from reference TRBV7-3 and TRBJ2-5, is GAGVSQTPSNKVTEKGKYVELRCDPISGHTALYWYRQSLGQGPEFLIYFQGTGAADDSGLPNDRFFAVRPEGSVSTLKIQRTERGDSAVYLCASSLGGQMYQETQYFGPGTRLLVL.

This clonotype was detected ten times or more. The J gene is TRBJ2-3, the V gene TRBV5-1; TRBD1 might be the D (6 bases). The V gene's germline CDR1 is SGHRS and CDR2 YFSETQ. V shed 3 bases and J shed 6 bases, with 17 bases lying between them. This CDR3 is 15 amino acids long. As DNA, the CDR3 is TGCGCCAGCAGCTCCCTGCAGGGGCCCACGGATACGCAGTATTTT. Translated: CASSSLQGPTDTQYF.

At least ten counts were recorded for this clonotype. This chain connects TRBV6-5 to TRBJ2-7; possibly TRBD2 for D (5 bases). Trimming removed 8 bases from V and 4 bases from J, with 9 bases in between. The CDR3 covers 11 residues. Looked up from germline, CDR1 is MNHEY and CDR2 is SVGAGI. CDR3 sequence: CASHPGYEQYV. CDR3 sequence (DNA): TGTGCCAGCCACCCGGGGTACGAGCAGTACGTC.

The V gene is TRBV12-2, the J gene TRBJ2-2; no DNA check was done on the table's D call, TRBD2. TRBV12-2 is termed a pseudogene. This CDR3 comprises 17 residues. CDR3 nucleotides: TGTGCAAGTCGCTTAGGGAAGAGTAGAGGCCCCACCGGGGAGCTGTTTTTT. Its protein product is CASRLGKSRGPTGELFF.

In its sample, this clonotype was seen many times. The rearrangement joins TRBV6-1 to TRBJ2-3; weak D call: TRBD2 (5 bases). The ends were cut back, 7 bases at V and 1 base at J, with 15 bases in the middle. Per the germline V gene, CDR1 is MNHNS and CDR2 is SASEGT. The CDR3 consists of 15 residues. The DNA of the CDR3 is TGTGCCAGCACTGTTGGGCGGGTCGGCACAGATACGCAGTATTTT. It translates to CASTVGRVGTDTQYF.

The table lists this clonotype with many counts. The chain employs TRBV7-2 and TRBJ1-3, with D tentatively TRBD1 (5 bases). Germline CDR1 SGHTA, CDR2 FQGNSA. This CDR3 has 16 amino acids. V was cut by 5 bases and J by 0 bases, with 14 bases left in between. The CDR3 sequence: CASSVLGRGSGNTIYF. The DNA for the CDR3 is TGTGCCAGCAGCGTCCTGGGTAGGGGCTCTGGAAACACCATATATTTT.

This clonotype occurred a few times. The CDR3 loop reads CASSLWTAPWGYTF. In nucleotides, the CDR3 is TGTGCCAGCAGTTTATGGACCGCCCCGTGGGGCTACACCTTC. The rearrangement links TRBV12-3 or TRBV12-4 to TRBJ1-2; D is uncertain. Trimming pared 2 bases from V and 8 bases from J, leaving 15 bases between. The CDR3 spans 14 residues.

This clonotype was detected ten times or more. The chain joins TRBV20-1 to TRBJ1-1; D ambiguous. The CDR3 contains 11 residues. CDR1 and CDR2 from the germline V gene are DFQATT and SNEGSKA (reference sequence). V gave up 1 base and J gave up 1 base, with 1 base separating them. CDR3 region: CSARANTEAFF. DNA for the CDR3: TGCAGTGCTAGAGCGAACACTGAAGCTTTCTTT.

This clonotype occurred many times. The genes are TRBV7-6 and TRBJ2-5; 15 nucleotides agree with TRBD2. The CDR3 has 17 amino acids. Germline-derived CDR1 and CDR2 are SGHVS and FNYEAQ. Trimming cost V 5 bases and J 0 bases; bases outside gene matches: 4. CDR3 sequence reads: CASSLGTSGGNQETQYF. CDR3 nucleotide sequence: TGTGCCAGCAGCCTCGGGACTAGCGGGGGGAACCAAGAGACCCAGTACTTC.

This clonotype was detected ten times or more. The rearrangement uses TRBV7-2 and TRBJ1-2; TRBD1 matches 8 bases. Trimming cost V 1 base and J 6 bases; bases outside gene matches: 7. This CDR3 is 15 amino acids long. CDR1 is SGHTA, CDR2 FQGNSA, per germline. The CDR3 DNA is TGTGCCAGCAGCTTAGGACCCGCAGGGGGCAATGGCTACACCTTC. This translates into CASSLGPAGGNGYTF. Variable domain in full (rest from reference TRBV7-2 and TRBJ1-2): GAGVSQSPSNKVTEKGKDVELRCDPISGHTALYWYRQSLGQGLEFLIYFQGNSAPDKSGLPSDRFSAERTGGSVSTLTIQRTQQEDSAVYLCASSLGPAGGNGYTFGSGTRLTVV.

This clonotype was seen many times. The chain combines TRBV5-1 with TRBJ2-7; 9 positions agree with TRBD2. V lost 0 bases, J lost 3 bases, and 4 bases stayed unmatched. The V gene's germline CDR1 is SGHRS and CDR2 YFSETQ. This CDR3 is built from 15 residues. The CDR3: CASSLGEAGGYEQYV. CDR3 DNA sequence: TGCGCCAGCAGCTTGGGAGAAGCGGGGGGCTACGAGCAGTACGTC.

This clonotype was seen ten or more times. V is TRBV6-2 or TRBV6-3 and J is TRBJ2-6; maybe TRBD2 (6 bases). Deletions cut 4 bases from V and 0 bases from J, with 19 bases between. The CDR3 is 19 residues long. Germline V gene data show CDR1 as MNHEY and CDR2 as SVGEGT. For the CDR3, the DNA is TGTGCCAGCAGTTCCCCCTCAGCGGGTGAATACTCTGGGGCCAACGTCCTGACTTTC. Translation: CASSSPSAGEYSGANVLTF.

This clonotype was seen repeatedly, ten times or more. The gene calls are TRBV28 and TRBJ1-1, with a possible D match to TRBD1 (5 bases). This CDR3 is built from 16 residues. Germline CDR1 is MDHEN and CDR2 is SYDVKM. Trimming took 4 bases from V and 3 from J, leaving 18 bases between them. CDR3 sequence (DNA): TGTGCCAGCAGTTCGACGGGGGAACCCTCCGACACTGAAGCTTTCTTT. Translated: CASSSTGEPSDTEAFF.